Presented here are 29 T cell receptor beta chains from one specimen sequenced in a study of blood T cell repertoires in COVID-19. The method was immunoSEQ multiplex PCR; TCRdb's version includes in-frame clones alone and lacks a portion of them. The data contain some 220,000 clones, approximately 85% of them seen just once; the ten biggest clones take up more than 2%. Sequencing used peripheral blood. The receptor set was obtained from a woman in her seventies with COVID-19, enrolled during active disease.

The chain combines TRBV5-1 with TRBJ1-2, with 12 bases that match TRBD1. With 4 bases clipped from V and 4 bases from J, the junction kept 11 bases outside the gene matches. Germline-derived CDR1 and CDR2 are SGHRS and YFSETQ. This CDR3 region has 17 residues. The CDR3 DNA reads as TGCGCCAGCAGCAGCAGGGACAGGGGGCGCGTGAGCTATGGCTACACCTTC. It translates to CASSSRDRGRVSYGYTF.

The CDR3 loop is CASSQVGLYGYTF. Written as DNA, the CDR3 is TGTGCCAGCAGCCAAGTGGGACTTTATGGCTACACCTTC. The J gene is TRBJ1-2, the V gene TRBV4-2; perhaps TRBD1 as D (5 bases). The CDR3 spans 13 residues. The V end lost 1 base, the J end lost 5 bases, and 8 bases lay between the germline ends. In germline, CDR1 is LGHNA, CDR2 YNFKEQ.

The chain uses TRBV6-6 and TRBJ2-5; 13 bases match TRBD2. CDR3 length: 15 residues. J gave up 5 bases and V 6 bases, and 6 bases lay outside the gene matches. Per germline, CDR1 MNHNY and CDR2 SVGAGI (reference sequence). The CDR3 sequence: CASRRTSGGGETQYF. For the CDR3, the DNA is TGTGCCAGCAGAAGGACTAGCGGGGGAGGGGAGACCCAGTACTTC.

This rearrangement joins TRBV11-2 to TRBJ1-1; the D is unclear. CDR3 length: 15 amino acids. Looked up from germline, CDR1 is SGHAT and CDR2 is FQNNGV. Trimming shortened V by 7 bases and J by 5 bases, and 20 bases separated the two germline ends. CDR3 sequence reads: CASKIGEGGSTEAFF. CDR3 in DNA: TGTGCCAGCAAGATTGGTGAGGGTGGTTCAACTGAAGCTTTCTTT.

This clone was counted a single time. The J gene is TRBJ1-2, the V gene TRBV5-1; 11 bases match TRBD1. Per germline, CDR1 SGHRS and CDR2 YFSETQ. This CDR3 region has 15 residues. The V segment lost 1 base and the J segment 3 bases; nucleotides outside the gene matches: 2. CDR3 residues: CASSLLGQGDYGYTF. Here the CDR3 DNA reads TGCGCCAGCAGCTTGCTGGGACAGGGGGACTATGGCTACACCTTC.

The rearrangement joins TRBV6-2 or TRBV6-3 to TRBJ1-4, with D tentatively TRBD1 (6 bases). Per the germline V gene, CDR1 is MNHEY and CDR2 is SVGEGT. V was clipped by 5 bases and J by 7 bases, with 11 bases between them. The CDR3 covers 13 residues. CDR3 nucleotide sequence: TGTGCCAGCAGTCGAGGGACACTTGAAAAACTGTTTTTT. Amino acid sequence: CASSRGTLEKLFF.

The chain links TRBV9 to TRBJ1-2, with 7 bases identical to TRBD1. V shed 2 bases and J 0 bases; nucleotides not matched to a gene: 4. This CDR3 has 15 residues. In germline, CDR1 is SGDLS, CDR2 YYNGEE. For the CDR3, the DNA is TGTGCCAGCAGCGTTAGACAGGGATCTAACTATGGCTACACCTTC. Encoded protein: CASSVRQGSNYGYTF.

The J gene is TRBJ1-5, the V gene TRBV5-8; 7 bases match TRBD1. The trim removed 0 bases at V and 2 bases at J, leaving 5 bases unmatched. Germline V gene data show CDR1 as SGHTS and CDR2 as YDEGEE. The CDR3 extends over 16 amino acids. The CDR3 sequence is CASSLGTGSGNQPQHF. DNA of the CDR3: TGTGCCAGCAGCTTGGGGACAGGTTCTGGCAATCAGCCCCAGCATTTT. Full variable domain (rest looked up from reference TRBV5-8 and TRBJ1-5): EAGVTQSPTHLIKTRGQQATLRCSPISGHTSVYWYQQALGLGLQFLLWYDEGEERNRGNFPPRFSGRQFPNYSSELNVNALELEDSALYLCASSLGTGSGNQPQHFGDGTRLSIL.

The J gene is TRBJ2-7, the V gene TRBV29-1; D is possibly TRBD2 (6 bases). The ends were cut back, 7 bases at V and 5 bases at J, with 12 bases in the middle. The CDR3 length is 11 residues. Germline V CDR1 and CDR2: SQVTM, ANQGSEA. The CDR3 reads CSAGPSDEQYF. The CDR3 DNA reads TGCAGCGCCGGACCTAGCGACGAGCAGTACTTC.

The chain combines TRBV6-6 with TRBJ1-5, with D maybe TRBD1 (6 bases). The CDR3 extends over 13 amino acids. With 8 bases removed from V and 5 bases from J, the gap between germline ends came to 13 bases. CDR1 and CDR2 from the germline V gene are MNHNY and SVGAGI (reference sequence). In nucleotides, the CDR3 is TGTGCCAGCGGAACAGGGTTATATCAGCCCCAGCATTTT. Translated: CASGTGLYQPQHF.

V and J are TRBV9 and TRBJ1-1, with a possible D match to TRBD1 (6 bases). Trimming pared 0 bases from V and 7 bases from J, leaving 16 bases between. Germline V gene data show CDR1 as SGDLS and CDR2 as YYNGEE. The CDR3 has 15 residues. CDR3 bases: TGTGCCAGCAGCGTAGGTGACGGGGAGACAGGTGAAGCTTTCTTT. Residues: CASSVGDGETGEAFF.

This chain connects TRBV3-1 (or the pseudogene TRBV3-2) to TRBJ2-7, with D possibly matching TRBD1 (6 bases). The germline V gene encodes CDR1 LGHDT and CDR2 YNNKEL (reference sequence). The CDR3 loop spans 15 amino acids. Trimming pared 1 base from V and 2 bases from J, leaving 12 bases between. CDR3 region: CASSQGPTGPYEQYF. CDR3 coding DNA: TGTGCCAGCAGCCAAGGCCCGACAGGTCCCTACGAGCAGTACTTC.

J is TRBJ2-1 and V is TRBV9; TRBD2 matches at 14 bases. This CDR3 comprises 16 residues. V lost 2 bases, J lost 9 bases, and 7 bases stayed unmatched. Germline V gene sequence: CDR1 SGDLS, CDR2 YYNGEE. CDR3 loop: CASSVAGLAGVAEQFF. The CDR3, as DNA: TGTGCCAGCAGCGTGGCGGGACTAGCGGGAGTTGCTGAGCAGTTCTTC.

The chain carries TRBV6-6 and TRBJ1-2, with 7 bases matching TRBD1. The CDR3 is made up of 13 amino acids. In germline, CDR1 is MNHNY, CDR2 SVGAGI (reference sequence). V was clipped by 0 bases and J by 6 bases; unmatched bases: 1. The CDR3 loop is CASSYSGGDGYTF. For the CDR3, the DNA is TGTGCCAGCAGTTACTCAGGGGGCGATGGCTACACCTTC.

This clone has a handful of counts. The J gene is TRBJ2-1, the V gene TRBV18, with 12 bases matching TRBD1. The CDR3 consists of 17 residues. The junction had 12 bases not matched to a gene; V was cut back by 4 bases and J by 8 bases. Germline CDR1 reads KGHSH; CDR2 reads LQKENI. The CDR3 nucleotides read TGTGCCAGCTCACGGTACTCGGGACAGGGGGCACTCGATGAGCAGTTCTTC. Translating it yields CASSRYSGQGALDEQFF.

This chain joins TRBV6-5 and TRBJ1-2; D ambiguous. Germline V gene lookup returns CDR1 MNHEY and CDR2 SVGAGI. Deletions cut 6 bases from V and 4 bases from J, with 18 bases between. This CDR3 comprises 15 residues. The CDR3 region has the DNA TGTGCCAGCAGCGACACCGCGTTCAGGATCTATGGCTACACCTTC. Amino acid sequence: CASSDTAFRIYGYTF.

The CDR3 coding sequence is TGTGCCAGCAGCCCCGCTCCGACAGGGGGAGAGCGTGGGTATCAGCCCCAGCATTTT. Protein sequence: CASSPAPTGGERGYQPQHF. The genes are TRBV4-2 and TRBJ1-5, with TRBD1 identical over 9 bases. In germline, CDR1 is LGHNA, CDR2 YNFKEQ. The ends lost 4 bases at V and 5 bases at J; junction bases unmatched: 18. The CDR3 sequence is 19 residues long.

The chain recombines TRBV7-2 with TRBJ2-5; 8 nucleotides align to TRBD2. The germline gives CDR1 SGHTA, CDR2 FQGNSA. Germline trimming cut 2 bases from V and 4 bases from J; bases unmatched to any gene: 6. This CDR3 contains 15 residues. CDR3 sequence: CASSLPGLDRETQYF. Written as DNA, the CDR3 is TGTGCCAGCAGCTTACCGGGACTAGACAGAGAGACCCAGTACTTC.

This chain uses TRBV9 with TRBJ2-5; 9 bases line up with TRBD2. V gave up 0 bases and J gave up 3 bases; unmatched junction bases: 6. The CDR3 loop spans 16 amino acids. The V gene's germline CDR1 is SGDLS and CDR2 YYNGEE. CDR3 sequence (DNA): TGTGCCAGCAGCGTAGAAGGGCGGGGGGGCGAAGAGACCCAGTACTTC. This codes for CASSVEGRGGEETQYF.

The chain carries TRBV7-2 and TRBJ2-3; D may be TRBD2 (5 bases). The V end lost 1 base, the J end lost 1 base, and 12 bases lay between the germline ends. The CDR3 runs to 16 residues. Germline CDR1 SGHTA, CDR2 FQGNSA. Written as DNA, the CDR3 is TGTGCCAGCAGCTTAGTTGTCGGAGGAGGCACAGATACGCAGTATTTT. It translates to CASSLVVGGGTDTQYF. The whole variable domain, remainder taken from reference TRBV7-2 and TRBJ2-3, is GAGVSQSPSNKVTEKGKDVELRCDPISGHTALYWYRQSLGQGLEFLIYFQGNSAPDKSGLPSDRFSAERTGGSVSTLTIQRTQQEDSAVYLCASSLVVGGGTDTQYFGPGTRLTVL.

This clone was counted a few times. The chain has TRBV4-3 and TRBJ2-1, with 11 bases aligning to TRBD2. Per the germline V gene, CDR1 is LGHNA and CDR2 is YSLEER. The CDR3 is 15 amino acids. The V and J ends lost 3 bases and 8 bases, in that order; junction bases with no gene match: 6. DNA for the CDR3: TGCGCCAGCAGCCAGATAGCGGGGGGGCCTTATGAGCAGTTCTTC. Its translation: CASSQIAGGPYEQFF.

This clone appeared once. For the CDR3, the DNA is TGTGCCAGCAGCATTCGGGACAGCCAAGAGACCCAGTACTTC. This translates into CASSIRDSQETQYF. V is TRBV11-3 and J is TRBJ2-5; 7 positions agree with TRBD1. There are 14 residues in the CDR3. V lost 5 bases and J lost 1; bases outside the gene matches: 4. Germline V CDR1 and CDR2: SGHNT, YENEEA.

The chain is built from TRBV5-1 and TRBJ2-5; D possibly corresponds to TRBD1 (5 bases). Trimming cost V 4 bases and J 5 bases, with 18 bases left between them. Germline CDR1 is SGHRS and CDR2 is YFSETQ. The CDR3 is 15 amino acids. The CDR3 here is CASSHSQGTRETQYF. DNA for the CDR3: TGCGCCAGCAGCCACTCGCAGGGCACGCGGGAGACCCAGTACTTC.

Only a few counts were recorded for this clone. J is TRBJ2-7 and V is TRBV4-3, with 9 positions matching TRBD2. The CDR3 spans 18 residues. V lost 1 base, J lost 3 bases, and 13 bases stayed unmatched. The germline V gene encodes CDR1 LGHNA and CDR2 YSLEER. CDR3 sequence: CASSQAVGQRGADYEQYF. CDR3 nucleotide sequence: TGCGCCAGCAGCCAAGCCGTTGGTCAGCGGGGGGCCGACTACGAGCAGTACTTC.

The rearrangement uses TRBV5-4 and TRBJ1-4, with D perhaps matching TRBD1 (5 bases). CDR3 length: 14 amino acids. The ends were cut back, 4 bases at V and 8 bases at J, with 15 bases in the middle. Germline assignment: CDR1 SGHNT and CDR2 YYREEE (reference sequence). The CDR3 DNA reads TGTGCCAGCAGCGGAGGGGTGTCGGTCGAAAAACTGTTTTTT. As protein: CASSGGVSVEKLFF.

The CDR3 here is CASRATGSYEQYF. CDR3 nucleotide sequence: TGTGCCAGTAGGGCGACAGGTTCCTACGAGCAGTACTTC. The chain is built from TRBV19 and TRBJ2-7, with a weak D call TRBD1 (6 bases). The V end was cut by 6 bases, the J end by 1 base, with 10 bases between. The CDR3 sequence is 13 residues long. The V gene's germline CDR1 is LNHDA and CDR2 SQIVND (reference sequence).

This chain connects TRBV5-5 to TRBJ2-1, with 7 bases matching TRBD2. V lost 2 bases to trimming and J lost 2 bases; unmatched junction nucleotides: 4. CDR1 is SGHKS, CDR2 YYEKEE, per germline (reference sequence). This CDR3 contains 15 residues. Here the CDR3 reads CASSFVGRAYNEQFF. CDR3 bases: TGTGCCAGCAGCTTCGTGGGGAGGGCCTACAATGAGCAGTTCTTC.

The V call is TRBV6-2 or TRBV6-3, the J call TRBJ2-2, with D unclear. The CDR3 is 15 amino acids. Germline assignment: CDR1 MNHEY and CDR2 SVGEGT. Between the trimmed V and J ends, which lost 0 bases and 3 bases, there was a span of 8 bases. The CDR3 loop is CASSYSRRDTGELFF. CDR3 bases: TGTGCCAGCAGTTACTCGAGACGGGACACCGGGGAGCTGTTTTTT.

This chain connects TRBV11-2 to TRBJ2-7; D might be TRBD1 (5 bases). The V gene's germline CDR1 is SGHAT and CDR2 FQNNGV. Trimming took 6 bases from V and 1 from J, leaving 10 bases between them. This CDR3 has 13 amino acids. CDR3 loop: CASRTVRSYEQYF. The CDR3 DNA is TGTGCCAGCAGGACAGTTCGATCCTACGAGCAGTACTTC. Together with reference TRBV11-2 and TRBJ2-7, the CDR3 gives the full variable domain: EAGVAQSPRYKIIEKRQSVAFWCNPISGHATLYWYQQILGQGPKLLIQFQNNGVVDDSQLPKDRFSAERLKGVDSTLKIQPAKLEDSAVYLCASRTVRSYEQYFGPGTRLTVT.